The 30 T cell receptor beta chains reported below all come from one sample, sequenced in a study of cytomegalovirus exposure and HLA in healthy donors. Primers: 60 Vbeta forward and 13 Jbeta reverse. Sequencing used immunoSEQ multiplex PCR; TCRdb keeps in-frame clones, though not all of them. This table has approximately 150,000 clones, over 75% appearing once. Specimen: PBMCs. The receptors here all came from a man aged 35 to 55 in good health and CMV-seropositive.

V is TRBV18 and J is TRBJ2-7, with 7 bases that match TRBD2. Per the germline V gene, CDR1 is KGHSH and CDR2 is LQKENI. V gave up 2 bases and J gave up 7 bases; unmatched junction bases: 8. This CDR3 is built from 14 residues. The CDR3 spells CASSPTGGNGEQYF. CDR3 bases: TGTGCCAGCTCACCAACCGGGGGGAACGGTGAGCAGTACTTC.

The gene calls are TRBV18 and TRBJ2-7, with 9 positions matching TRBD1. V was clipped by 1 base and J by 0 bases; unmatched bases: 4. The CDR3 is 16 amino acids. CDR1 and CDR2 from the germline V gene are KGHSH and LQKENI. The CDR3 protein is CASSPLGQGGSYEQYF. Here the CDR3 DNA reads TGTGCCAGCTCACCACTGGGACAGGGCGGCTCCTACGAGCAGTACTTC.

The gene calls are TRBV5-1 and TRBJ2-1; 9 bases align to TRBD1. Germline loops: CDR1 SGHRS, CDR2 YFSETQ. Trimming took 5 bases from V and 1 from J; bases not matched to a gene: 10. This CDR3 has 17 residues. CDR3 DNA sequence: TGCGCCAGCAGACCAACAGACAGGGGGGTATCCTACAATGAGCAGTTCTTC. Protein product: CASRPTDRGVSYNEQFF. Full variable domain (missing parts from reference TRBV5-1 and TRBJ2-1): KAGVTQTPRYLIKTRGQQVTLSCSPISGHRSVSWYQQTPGQGLQFLFEYFSETQRNKGNFPGRFSGRQFSNSRSEMNVSTLELGDSALYLCASRPTDRGVSYNEQFFGPGTRLTVL.

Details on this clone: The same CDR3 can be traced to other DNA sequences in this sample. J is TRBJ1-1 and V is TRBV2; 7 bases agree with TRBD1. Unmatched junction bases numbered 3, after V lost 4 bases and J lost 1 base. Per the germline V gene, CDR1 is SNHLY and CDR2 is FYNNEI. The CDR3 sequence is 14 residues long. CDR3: CASSGQGGNTEAFF. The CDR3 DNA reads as TGTGCCAGCAGTGGGCAGGGGGGGAACACTGAAGCTTTCTTT.

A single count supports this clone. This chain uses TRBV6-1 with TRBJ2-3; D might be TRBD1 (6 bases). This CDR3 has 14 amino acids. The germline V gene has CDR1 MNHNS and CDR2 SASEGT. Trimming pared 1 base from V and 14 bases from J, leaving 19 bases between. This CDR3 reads CASSEESTGLALYF. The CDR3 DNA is TGTGCCAGCAGTGAAGAAAGTACAGGGTTAGCGTTGTATTTT.

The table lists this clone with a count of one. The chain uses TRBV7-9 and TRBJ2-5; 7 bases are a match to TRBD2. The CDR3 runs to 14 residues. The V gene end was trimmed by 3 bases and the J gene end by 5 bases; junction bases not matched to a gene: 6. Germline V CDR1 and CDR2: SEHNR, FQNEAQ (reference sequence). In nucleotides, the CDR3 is TGTGCCAGCAGCTTGGGGGGGTGGTCGGAGACCCAGTACTTC. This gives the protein CASSLGGWSETQYF. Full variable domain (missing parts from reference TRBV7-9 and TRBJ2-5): DTGVSQNPRHKITKRGQNVTFRCDPISEHNRLYWYRQTLGQGPEFLTYFQNEAQLEKSRLLSDRFSAERPKGSFSTLEIQRTEQGDSAMYLCASSLGGWSETQYFGPGTRLLVL.

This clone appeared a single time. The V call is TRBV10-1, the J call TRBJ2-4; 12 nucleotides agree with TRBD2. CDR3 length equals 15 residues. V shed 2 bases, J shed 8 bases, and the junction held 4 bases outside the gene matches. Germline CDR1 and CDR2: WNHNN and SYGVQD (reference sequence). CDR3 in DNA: TGCGCCAGCAGTGAGGGACTAGCGGGACTTGACATTCAGTACTTC. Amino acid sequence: CASSEGLAGLDIQYF.

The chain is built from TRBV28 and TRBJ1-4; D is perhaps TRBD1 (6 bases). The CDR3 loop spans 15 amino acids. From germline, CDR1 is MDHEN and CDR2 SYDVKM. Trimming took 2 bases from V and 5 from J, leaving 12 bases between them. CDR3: CASSLGGDRNEKLFF. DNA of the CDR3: TGTGCCAGCAGTTTAGGGGGCGATCGAAATGAAAAACTGTTTTTT. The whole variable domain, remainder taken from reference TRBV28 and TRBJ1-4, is DVKVTQSSRYLVKRTGEKVFLECVQDMDHENMFWYRQDPGLGLRLIYFSYDVKMKEKGDIPEGYSVSREKKERFSLILESASTNQTSMYLCASSLGGDRNEKLFFGSGTQLSVL.

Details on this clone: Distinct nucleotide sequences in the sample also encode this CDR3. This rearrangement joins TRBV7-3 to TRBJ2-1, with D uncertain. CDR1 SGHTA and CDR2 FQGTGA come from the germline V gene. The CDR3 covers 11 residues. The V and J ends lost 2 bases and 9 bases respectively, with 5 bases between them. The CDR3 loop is CASSLGGEQFF. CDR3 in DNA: TGTGCCAGCAGCTTAGGCGGTGAGCAGTTCTTC.

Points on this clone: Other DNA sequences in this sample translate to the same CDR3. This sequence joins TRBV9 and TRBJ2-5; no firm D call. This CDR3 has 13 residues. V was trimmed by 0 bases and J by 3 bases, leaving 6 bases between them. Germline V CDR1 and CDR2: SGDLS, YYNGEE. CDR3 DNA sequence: TGTGCCAGCAGCGTAGGCGGAGAAGAGACCCAGTACTTC. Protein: CASSVGGEETQYF.

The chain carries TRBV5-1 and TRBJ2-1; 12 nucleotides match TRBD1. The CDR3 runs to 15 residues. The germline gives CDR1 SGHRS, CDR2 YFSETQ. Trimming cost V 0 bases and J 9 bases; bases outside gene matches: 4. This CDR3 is CASSLGGQGASEQFF. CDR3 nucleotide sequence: TGCGCCAGCAGCTTGGGGGGACAGGGGGCGAGTGAGCAGTTCTTC.

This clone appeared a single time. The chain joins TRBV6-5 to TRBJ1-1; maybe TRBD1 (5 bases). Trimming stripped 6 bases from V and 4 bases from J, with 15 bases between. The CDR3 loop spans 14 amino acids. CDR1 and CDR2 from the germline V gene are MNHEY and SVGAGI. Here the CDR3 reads CASSRMGGSTEAFF. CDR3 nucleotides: TGTGCCAGCAGCCGAATGGGGGGATCCACTGAAGCTTTCTTT.

CDR3 region: CASSPGLAGWGQFF. CDR3 nucleotide sequence: TGCGCCAGCAGCCCCGGACTAGCGGGCTGGGGACAGTTTTTT. The rearrangement uses TRBV5-1 and TRBJ2-2, with 11 bases lining up with TRBD2. Germline V gene lookup returns CDR1 SGHRS and CDR2 YFSETQ. The CDR3 is 14 amino acids. Trimming took 4 bases from V and 16 from J; bases not matched to a gene: 12.

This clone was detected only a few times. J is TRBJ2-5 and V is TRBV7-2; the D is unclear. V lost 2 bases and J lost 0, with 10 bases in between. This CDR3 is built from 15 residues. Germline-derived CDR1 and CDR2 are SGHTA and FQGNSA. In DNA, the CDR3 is TGTGCCAGCAGCTTATTTGGGCAAAACCAAGAGACCCAGTACTTC. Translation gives CASSLFGQNQETQYF. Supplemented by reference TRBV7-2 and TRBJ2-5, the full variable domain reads GAGVSQSPSNKVTEKGKDVELRCDPISGHTALYWYRQSLGQGLEFLIYFQGNSAPDKSGLPSDRFSAERTGGSVSTLTIQRTQQEDSAVYLCASSLFGQNQETQYFGPGTRLLVL.

CDR3 region: CASSSRQGRTEAFF. The DNA of the CDR3 is TGCGCCAGCAGCTCCCGACAGGGACGGACTGAAGCTTTCTTT. This rearrangement joins TRBV5-1 to TRBJ1-1; 7 bases align to TRBD1. Germline trimming cut 3 bases from V and 5 bases from J; bases unmatched to any gene: 7. Germline V gives CDR1 SGHRS, CDR2 YFSETQ. The CDR3 sequence is 14 residues long.

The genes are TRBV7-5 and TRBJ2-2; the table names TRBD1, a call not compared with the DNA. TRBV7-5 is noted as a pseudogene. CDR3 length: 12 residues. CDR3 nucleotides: TGTGCCAGAAGTTACGGACAGGGGGAGCTGTTTTTT. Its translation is CARSYGQGELFF.

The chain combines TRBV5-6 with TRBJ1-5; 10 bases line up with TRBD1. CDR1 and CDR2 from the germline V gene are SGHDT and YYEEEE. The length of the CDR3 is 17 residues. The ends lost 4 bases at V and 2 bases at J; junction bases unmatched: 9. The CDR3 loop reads CASSTRQGAFGNQPQHF. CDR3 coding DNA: TGTGCCAGCAGCACACGACAGGGGGCATTTGGCAATCAGCCCCAGCATTTT.

The DNA of the CDR3 is TGCGCCTCCCGGACAACTCAAGAGACCCAGTACTTC. It encodes CASRTTQETQYF. The rearrangement joins TRBV5-1 to TRBJ2-5, with D possibly matching TRBD1 (5 bases). The CDR3 has 12 residues. V was cut by 10 bases and J by 2 bases, with 12 bases left in between. Germline CDR1 reads SGHRS; CDR2 reads YFSETQ. The full variable domain, rest sourced from reference TRBV5-1 and TRBJ2-5, is KAGVTQTPRYLIKTRGQQVTLSCSPISGHRSVSWYQQTPGQGLQFLFEYFSETQRNKGNFPGRFSGRQFSNSRSEMNVSTLELGDSALYLCASRTTQETQYFGPGTRLLVL.

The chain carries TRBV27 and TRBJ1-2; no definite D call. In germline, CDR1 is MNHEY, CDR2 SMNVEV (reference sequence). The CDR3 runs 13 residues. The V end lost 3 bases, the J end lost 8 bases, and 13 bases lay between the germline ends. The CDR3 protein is CASSLASLGGYTF. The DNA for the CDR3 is TGTGCCAGCAGTTTGGCATCACTCGGGGGCTACACCTTC.

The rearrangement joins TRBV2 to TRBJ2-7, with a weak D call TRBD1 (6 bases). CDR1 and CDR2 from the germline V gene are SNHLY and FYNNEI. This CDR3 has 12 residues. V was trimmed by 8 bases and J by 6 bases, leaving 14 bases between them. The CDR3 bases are TGTGCCAGCGGACCACAGGGAAGCGAGCAGTACTTC. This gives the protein CASGPQGSEQYF.

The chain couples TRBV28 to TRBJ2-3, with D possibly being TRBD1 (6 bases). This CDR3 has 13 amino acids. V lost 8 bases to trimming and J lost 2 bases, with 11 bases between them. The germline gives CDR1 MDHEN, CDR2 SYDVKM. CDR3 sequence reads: CASSRTATDTQYF. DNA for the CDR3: TGTGCCAGCTCAAGGACAGCCACAGATACGCAGTATTTT.

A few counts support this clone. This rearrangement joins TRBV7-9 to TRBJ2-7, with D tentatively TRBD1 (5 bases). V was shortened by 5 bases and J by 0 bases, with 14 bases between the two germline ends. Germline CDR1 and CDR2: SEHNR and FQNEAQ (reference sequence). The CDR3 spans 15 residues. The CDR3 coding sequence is TGTGCCAGCAGCCCTCACCGAGACAGCTCCTACGAGCAGTACTTC. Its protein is CASSPHRDSSYEQYF.

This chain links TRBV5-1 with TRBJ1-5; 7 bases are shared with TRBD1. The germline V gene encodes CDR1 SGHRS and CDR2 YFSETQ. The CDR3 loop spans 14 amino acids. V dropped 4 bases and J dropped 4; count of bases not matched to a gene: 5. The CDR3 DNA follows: TGCGCCAGCAGCCCGGGACAGATTAATCAGCCCCAGCATTTT. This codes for CASSPGQINQPQHF.

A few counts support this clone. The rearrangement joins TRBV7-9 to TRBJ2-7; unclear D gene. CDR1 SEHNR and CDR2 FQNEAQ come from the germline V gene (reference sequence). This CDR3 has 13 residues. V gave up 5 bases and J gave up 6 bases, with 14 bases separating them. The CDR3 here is CASSQVLVSEQYF. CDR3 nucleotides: TGTGCCAGCAGCCAAGTCTTGGTGAGCGAGCAGTACTTC.

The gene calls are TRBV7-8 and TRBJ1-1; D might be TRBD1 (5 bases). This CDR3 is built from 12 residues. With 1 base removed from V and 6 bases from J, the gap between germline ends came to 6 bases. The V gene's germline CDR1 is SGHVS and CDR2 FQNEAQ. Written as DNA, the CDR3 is TGTGCCAGCAGCTTAGGGGGCCCTGAAGCTTTCTTT. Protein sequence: CASSLGGPEAFF.

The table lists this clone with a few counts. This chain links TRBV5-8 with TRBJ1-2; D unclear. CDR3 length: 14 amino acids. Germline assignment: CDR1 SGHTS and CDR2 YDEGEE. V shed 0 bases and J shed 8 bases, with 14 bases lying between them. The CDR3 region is CASSLAGLKKGYTF. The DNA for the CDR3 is TGTGCCAGCAGCTTGGCAGGCCTGAAGAAAGGCTACACCTTC.

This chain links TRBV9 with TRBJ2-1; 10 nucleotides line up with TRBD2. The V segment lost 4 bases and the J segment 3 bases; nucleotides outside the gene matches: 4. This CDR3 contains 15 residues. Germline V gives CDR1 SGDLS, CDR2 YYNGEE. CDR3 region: CASSPTSGNYNEQFF. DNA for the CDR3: TGTGCCAGCAGCCCCACTAGCGGGAACTACAATGAGCAGTTCTTC.

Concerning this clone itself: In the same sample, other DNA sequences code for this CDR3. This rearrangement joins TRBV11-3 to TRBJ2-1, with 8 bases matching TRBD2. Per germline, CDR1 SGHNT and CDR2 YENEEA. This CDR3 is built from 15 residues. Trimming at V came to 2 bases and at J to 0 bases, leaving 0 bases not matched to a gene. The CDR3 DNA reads TGTGCCAGCAGCTTACGGGGGGGCTCCTACAATGAGCAGTTCTTC. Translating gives CASSLRGGSYNEQFF. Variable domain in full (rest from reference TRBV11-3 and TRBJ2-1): EAGVVQSPRYKIIEKKQPVAFWCNPISGHNTLYWYLQNLGQGPELLIRYENEEAVDDSQLPKDRFSAERLKGVDSTLKIQPAELGDSAVYLCASSLRGGSYNEQFFGPGTRLTVL.

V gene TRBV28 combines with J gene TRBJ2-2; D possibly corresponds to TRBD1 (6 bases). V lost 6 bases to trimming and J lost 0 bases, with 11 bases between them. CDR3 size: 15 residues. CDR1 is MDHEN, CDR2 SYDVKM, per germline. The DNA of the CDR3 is TGTGCCAGCAGGGGACACTCACCGAACACCGGGGAGCTGTTTTTT. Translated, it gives CASRGHSPNTGELFF. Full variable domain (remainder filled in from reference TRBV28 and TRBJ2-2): DVKVTQSSRYLVKRTGEKVFLECVQDMDHENMFWYRQDPGLGLRLIYFSYDVKMKEKGDIPEGYSVSREKKERFSLILESASTNQTSMYLCASRGHSPNTGELFFGEGSRLTVL.

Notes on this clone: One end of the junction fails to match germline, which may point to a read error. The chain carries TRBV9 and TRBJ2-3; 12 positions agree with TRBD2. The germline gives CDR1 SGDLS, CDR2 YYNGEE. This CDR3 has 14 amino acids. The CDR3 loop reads CASSVRLAGDKQYF. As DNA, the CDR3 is TGTGCCAGCAGCGTAAGACTAGCGGGAGATAAGCAGTATTTT.